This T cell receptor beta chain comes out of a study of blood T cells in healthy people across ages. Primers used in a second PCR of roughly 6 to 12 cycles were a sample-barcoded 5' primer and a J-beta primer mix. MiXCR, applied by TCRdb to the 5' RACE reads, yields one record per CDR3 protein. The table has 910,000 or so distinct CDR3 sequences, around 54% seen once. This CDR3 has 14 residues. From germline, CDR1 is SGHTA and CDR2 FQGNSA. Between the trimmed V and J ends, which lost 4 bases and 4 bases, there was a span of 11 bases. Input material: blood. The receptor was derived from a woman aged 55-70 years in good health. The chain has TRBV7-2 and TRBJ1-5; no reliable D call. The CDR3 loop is CASSSMDGNQPQHF. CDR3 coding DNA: TGTGCCAGCAGCTCTATGGATGGGAATCAGCCCCAGCATTTT.